This entry lists 17 T cell receptor beta chains sequenced from one sample in a study of blood T cells in healthy people across ages. With a J-beta primer mix and a sample-barcoded 5' primer, a second PCR ran roughly 6 to 11 cycles. TCRdb reprocessed the 5' RACE reads via MiXCR and lists one record per CDR3 protein. In the table there are under 1,000,000 distinct CDR3 sequences, under 40% of which are singletons. Sequencing input: blood. Receptors originate from a man aged 18 to 35 in good health.

This clonotype was recorded once. CDR3 in DNA: TGTGCCAGCACCCCAGGGCAGGAGAACACTGAAGCTTTCTTT. Protein product: CASTPGQENTEAFF. This chain joins TRBV12-3 or TRBV12-4 and TRBJ1-1, with a possible D match to TRBD1 (5 bases). V dropped 7 bases and J dropped 1 base, with 13 bases sitting between them. The CDR3 loop spans 14 amino acids.

This clonotype was observed at least ten times. The genes are TRBV12-3 or TRBV12-4 and TRBJ2-6, with unresolved D. Trimming left V 3 bases short and J 1 base short, with 4 bases between. CDR3 length: 14 amino acids. The CDR3 is CASSFPSGANVLTF. The CDR3, as DNA: TGTGCCAGCAGTTTCCCATCTGGGGCCAACGTCCTGACTTTC.

This clonotype was seen repeatedly, ten times or more. V usage is TRBV6-6 and J usage is TRBJ2-7; no firm D call. Germline values: CDR1 MNHNY, CDR2 SVGAGI (reference sequence). Trimming left V 0 bases short and J 4 bases short, with 4 bases between. The CDR3 runs to 12 residues. The CDR3 DNA reads as TGTGCCAGCAGTTACTCAGCATACGAGCAGTACTTC. Its translation: CASSYSAYEQYF.

This clonotype was detected a few times. The CDR3 region is CASSYDRGAGELFF. The CDR3 DNA sequence: TGCGCCAGCAGTTACGATCGCGGGGCCGGGGAGCTGTTTTTT. The chain employs TRBV5-1 and TRBJ2-2, with TRBD2 as a possible D gene (6 bases). This CDR3 comprises 14 residues. Germline V lookup: CDR1 SGHRS, CDR2 YFSETQ. V was clipped by 5 bases and J by 6 bases, with 14 bases between them.

This clonotype occurred a few times. The V gene is TRBV20-1, the J gene TRBJ2-6, with 7 bases identical to TRBD2. CDR3 length: 14 amino acids. Germline CDR1 and CDR2: DFQATT and SNEGSKA (reference sequence). J gave up 4 bases and V 6 bases, and 6 bases lay outside the gene matches. The CDR3 loop is CSALTSYGANVLTF. The CDR3 DNA reads TGCAGTGCCCTGACTAGCTACGGGGCCAACGTCCTGACTTTC.

V gene TRBV27 combines with J gene TRBJ2-2; D is uncertain. This CDR3 spans 15 amino acids. V was shortened by 6 bases and J by 8 bases, with 19 bases between the two germline ends. Germline CDR1 MNHEY, CDR2 SMNVEV (reference sequence). CDR3 nucleotides: TGTGCCAGCAGCCAACCGGGTGGCCCGCCGGGGGAGCTGTTTTTT. Translated, it gives CASSQPGGPPGELFF.

DNA of the CDR3: TGCGCCAGCAGCCATGAACCGGGACAGAGGAATTCACCCCTCCACTTT. This encodes CASSHEPGQRNSPLHF. The V call is TRBV4-1, the J call TRBJ1-6; 7 bases align to TRBD1. V gave up 3 bases and J gave up 7 bases; unmatched junction bases: 9. CDR3 length equals 16 residues. Germline CDR1 MGHRA, CDR2 YSYEKL.

This clonotype was counted only a few times. The CDR3, as DNA: TGTGCCAGCAGAACGGCACAGGGGGCGGGTGGCTACACCTTC. This gives the protein CASRTAQGAGGYTF. The chain joins TRBV6-5 to TRBJ1-2; 9 bases map to TRBD1. Germline CDR1 MNHEY, CDR2 SVGAGI. The V gene end was trimmed by 6 bases and the J gene end by 7 bases; junction bases not matched to a gene: 9. The CDR3 contains 14 residues.

This clonotype was seen once. This chain uses TRBV5-1 with TRBJ1-1, with TRBD1 matching 7 bases. The CDR3 loop spans 13 amino acids. Trimming removed 0 bases from V and 11 bases from J; junction bases left unmatched: 7. CDR1 SGHRS and CDR2 YFSETQ come from the germline V gene. CDR3 DNA: TGCGCCAGCAGCTTGGGGGACAGCACTTCGGCTTTCTTT. It translates to CASSLGDSTSAFF.

This clonotype was observed many times. The J gene is TRBJ2-7, the V gene TRBV6-2 or TRBV6-3; 9 bases are shared with TRBD1. This CDR3 comprises 14 residues. V lost 7 bases to trimming and J lost 3 bases; unmatched junction nucleotides: 7. Germline V gives CDR1 MNHEY, CDR2 SVGEGT. CDR3 DNA: TGTGCCAGCATAAAGACAGGGGGACGCTACGAGCAGTACTTC. This codes for CASIKTGGRYEQYF.

In regard to this clonotype: A much larger clone lies a single base off, so this may be a read error. The rearrangement uses TRBV12-3 or TRBV12-4 and TRBJ2-7; 11 positions agree with TRBD1. Matching the DNA end better, TRBJ2-1 makes the J call doubtful. The CDR3 totals 17 residues. DNA of the CDR3: TGTGCCAGCAGTTCCTCGGGACAGGGGGGGAGCTCCTACGAGCAGTTCTTC. This translates into CASSSSGQGGSSYEQFF.

The CDR3 spells CSAKRPTDRNIQYF. The CDR3 DNA follows: TGCAGTGCTAAACGCCCCACGGACAGGAACATTCAGTACTTC. This chain joins TRBV20-1 and TRBJ2-4; 7 bases fit TRBD1. CDR1 and CDR2 (germline): DFQATT, SNEGSKA (reference sequence). The CDR3 runs 14 residues. V lost 4 bases, J lost 7 bases, and 10 bases stayed unmatched.

The chain combines TRBV7-2 with TRBJ1-1; D may be TRBD1 (6 bases). The CDR3 consists of 14 residues. V shed 5 bases and J shed 8 bases, with 18 bases lying between them. Germline CDR1 SGHTA, CDR2 FQGNSA. CDR3 protein: CASSPQIGGPEAFF. The CDR3 nucleotides read TGTGCCAGCAGCCCGCAGATAGGGGGTCCCGAAGCTTTCTTT.

This rearrangement joins TRBV6-2 or TRBV6-3 to TRBJ1-1, with D hard to call. This CDR3 is built from 13 residues. V dropped 4 bases and J dropped 3 bases, with 9 bases sitting between them. Germline V gene data show CDR1 as MNHEY and CDR2 as SVGEGT. Here the CDR3 reads CASSSRAYTEAFF. CDR3 in DNA: TGTGCCAGCAGTTCCCGGGCTTACACTGAAGCTTTCTTT.

The sample holds a few counts of this clonotype. CDR3 nucleotides: TGTGCCACCCAAAGGTCACTTCTCTACAATGAGCAGTACTTC. Translated, it gives CATQRSLLYNEQYF. This chain uses TRBV6-5 with TRBJ2-7; D remains unclear. Looked up from germline, CDR1 is MNHEY and CDR2 is SVGAGI. Trimming removed 10 bases at V and 7 bases at J, with 23 bases between. CDR3 length: 14 amino acids.

This clonotype appeared a few times. The CDR3 reads CASSLPPGPLNNEQFF. The CDR3 DNA follows: TGCGCCAGCAGCTTGCCCCCCGGGCCCCTCAACAATGAGCAGTTCTTC. The chain has TRBV5-1 and TRBJ2-1; no definite D call. Germline V gives CDR1 SGHRS, CDR2 YFSETQ. The CDR3 has 16 residues. V gave up 1 base and J gave up 5 bases, with 16 bases separating them.

This rearrangement joins TRBV11-2 to TRBJ1-5, with TRBD1 matching over 8 bases. The CDR3 runs to 15 residues. The V gene end was trimmed by 6 bases and the J gene end by 4 bases; junction bases not matched to a gene: 8. The V gene's germline CDR1 is SGHAT and CDR2 FQNNGV. Here the CDR3 DNA reads TGTGCCAGCAGGCACAGGGGGTTCTGTAATCAGCCCCAGCATTTT. The encoded protein is CASRHRGFCNQPQHF.